This T cell receptor beta chain derives from a study of blood T cells in healthy people across ages. Study results and caveats: Changes seen in expanded clonotypes were possibly confounded by donor CMV status left unknown. PBMC samples, being unsorted, prevented any conclusive comparison of naive and antigen-experienced cells.

Isolating PBMCs gave at least 6 million of these cells per sample. This clonotype was observed at least ten times. Its antigen is as yet unknown. It was with a sample-barcoded 5' primer and a J-beta primer mix that a second PCR of about 7 to 12 cycles was run. Via MiXCR, TCRdb re-called the 5' RACE reads, giving one row per CDR3 protein. Of 550,000 to 750,000 distinct CDR3 sequences in the sample, about 21% were seen once. The CDR3 runs to 11 residues. V lost 7 bases and J lost 4, with 8 bases in between. In germline, CDR1 is SGHTA, CDR2 FQGNSA. The sequenced sample was blood. V usage is TRBV7-2 and J usage is TRBJ2-7, with D uncertain. The sequence was obtained from a man aged 70-80 years in good health. The CDR3 DNA reads as TGTGCCAGCACTGACTGGTACGAGCAGTACTTC. It codes for CASTDWYEQYF.